The clone carrying this TCR beta chain was seen at least ten times. This specimen belongs to a study of breast tumors, draining lymph nodes, adjacent tissues. Samples came from axillary lymph nodes draining the breast cancer. TCRdb independently ran MiXCR on the multiplex PCR reads; one entry per CDR3 protein. The table lists about 230,000 distinct CDR3 sequences, about 34% of them singletons. The V gene end was trimmed by 0 bases and the J gene end by 1 base; junction bases not matched to a gene: 13. This CDR3 is 20 amino acids long. The V gene's germline CDR1 is LNHNV and CDR2 YYDKDF (reference sequence).

The genes are TRBV15 and TRBJ2-3; 10 bases are shared with TRBD2. This receptor was identified in a female donor with breast cancer. Some clones in this sample may be carry-over from other donors' samples. The source material was axillary lymph node tissue. The CDR3 DNA sequence: TGTGCCACCAGCAGAGATGGCGGACTAGCGGCCCAATACCGCACAGATACGCAGTATTTT. Protein sequence: CATSRDGGLAAQYRTDTQYF.